This passage covers 20 T cell receptor beta chains from one sample sequenced in a study of T cell responses to AZD1222 COVID-19 vaccine. Using immunoSEQ multiplex PCR, the repertoire was profiled, and TCRdb retains in-frame clones only, with some absent. The sample gives 150,000 to 200,000 clones, approximately 95% of which show up once; about 3.9% is in the top ten. This specimen consisted of peripheral blood, obtained on day 0 of AZD1222 vaccination. These receptors originate from an adult in good health.

CDR3 nucleotides: TGTGCCAGCAGTTTATGGGTCAGCGGGCAGGGGGCAGCTGAAGCTTTCTTT. As protein: CASSLWVSGQGAAEAFF. V gene TRBV27 combines with J gene TRBJ1-1, with 8 bases that match TRBD1. In germline, CDR1 is MNHEY, CDR2 SMNVEV (reference sequence). This CDR3 has 17 residues. Losses at the gene ends were 1 base for V and 6 bases for J; bases not matched to a gene: 13.

J is TRBJ1-2 and V is TRBV27; D possibly corresponds to TRBD1 (5 bases). The germline V gene encodes CDR1 MNHEY and CDR2 SMNVEV (reference sequence). The CDR3 extends over 15 amino acids. The V and J ends lost 6 bases and 4 bases respectively, with 18 bases between them. In nucleotides, the CDR3 is TGTGCCAGCAGCTCCTTGGCAGGGCGATTCTATGGCTACACCTTC. It encodes CASSSLAGRFYGYTF.

The genes are TRBV27 and TRBJ1-1; D unresolved. Germline V lookup: CDR1 MNHEY, CDR2 SMNVEV (reference sequence). The CDR3 spans 13 residues. Between the trimmed V and J ends, which lost 3 bases and 7 bases, there was a span of 12 bases. The CDR3 reads CASSFSSLVEAFF. For the CDR3, the DNA is TGTGCCAGCAGTTTTTCCTCATTGGTTGAAGCTTTCTTT.

CDR3 sequence (DNA): TGTGCCAGCAGTGACAATTCGGTAGGGGGCACTGAAGCTTTCTTT. Amino acids: CASSDNSVGGTEAFF. The chain recombines TRBV2 with TRBJ1-1, with D tentatively TRBD1 (6 bases). V was cut by 3 bases and J by 4 bases, with 15 bases left in between. The CDR3 spans 15 residues. From germline, CDR1 is SNHLY and CDR2 FYNNEI.

The V call is TRBV12-3 or TRBV12-4, the J call TRBJ2-7; D gene uncertain. The CDR3 has 12 amino acids. V dropped 7 bases and J dropped 4 bases, with 11 bases sitting between them. The CDR3: CASNGPGYEQYF. CDR3 nucleotide sequence: TGTGCCAGCAACGGCCCCGGGTACGAGCAGTACTTC.

This clone was recorded only once. The chain carries TRBV4-1 and TRBJ1-6; D is uncertain. Trimming stripped 1 base from V and 13 bases from J, with 14 bases between. This CDR3 contains 14 residues. Germline CDR1 MGHRA, CDR2 YSYEKL. CDR3 in amino acids: CASSQGSPNKPLHF. Here the CDR3 DNA reads TGCGCCAGCAGCCAAGGCAGCCCTAATAAGCCCCTCCACTTT.

This sequence joins TRBV5-1 and TRBJ2-3; weak D call: TRBD2 (5 bases). This CDR3 comprises 14 residues. Germline V gene sequence: CDR1 SGHRS, CDR2 YFSETQ. V lost 2 bases to trimming and J lost 2 bases, with 9 bases between them. DNA of the CDR3: TGCGCCAGCAGCTTACTACTAGACACAGATACGCAGTATTTT. Translation: CASSLLLDTDTQYF.

The rearrangement uses TRBV3-1 (or the pseudogene TRBV3-2) and TRBJ2-3, with D uncertain. The CDR3 consists of 13 residues. Germline CDR1 is LGHDT and CDR2 is YNNKEL (reference sequence). V shed 4 bases and J shed 3 bases, with 8 bases lying between them. In DNA form, the CDR3 reads TGTGCCAGCAGCCTGCCTGGGACAGATACGCAGTATTTT. Translation gives CASSLPGTDTQYF.

The rearrangement joins TRBV19 to TRBJ1-2; D is uncertain. Germline CDR1 is LNHDA and CDR2 is SQIVND (reference sequence). The CDR3 loop spans 15 amino acids. The V and J ends lost 3 bases and 7 bases respectively, with 18 bases between them. The CDR3 sequence: CASSMDGGRNSGYTF. CDR3 bases: TGTGCCAGTAGTATGGATGGAGGAAGGAACAGTGGCTACACCTTC.

The gene calls are TRBV27 and TRBJ2-1, with D uncertain. Trimming removed 6 bases from V and 1 base from J, with 7 bases in between. This CDR3 is 13 amino acids long. Germline V lookup: CDR1 MNHEY, CDR2 SMNVEV (reference sequence). The CDR3: CASRVNSYNEQFF. The DNA of the CDR3 is TGTGCCAGCAGAGTAAATTCCTACAATGAGCAGTTCTTC.

The chain links TRBV13 to TRBJ1-2; 8 bases map to TRBD1. This CDR3 comprises 15 residues. CDR1 and CDR2 (germline): PRHDT, FYEKMQ (reference sequence). V shed 3 bases and J 0 bases; nucleotides not matched to a gene: 3. CDR3: CASSFRDRPNYGYTF. The CDR3 DNA follows: TGTGCCAGCAGCTTTAGGGACAGGCCTAACTATGGCTACACCTTC. Based on the CDR3 plus reference TRBV13 and TRBJ1-2, the full variable domain is AAGVIQSPRHLIKEKRETATLKCYPIPRHDTVYWYQQGPGQDPQFLISFYEKMQSDKGSIPDRFSAQQFSDYHSELNMSSLELGDSALYFCASSFRDRPNYGYTFGSGTRLTVV.

This chain links TRBV7-2 with TRBJ2-7; 14 nucleotides match TRBD2. J gave up 7 bases and V 1 base, and 9 bases lay outside the gene matches. The CDR3 runs to 17 residues. CDR1 is SGHTA, CDR2 FQGNSA, per germline. The CDR3 sequence is CASSLVGRLAGGREQYF. The CDR3 DNA sequence: TGTGCCAGCAGCTTAGTCGGGAGACTAGCGGGGGGGCGAGAGCAGTACTTC.

This chain links TRBV20-1 with TRBJ1-3, with D possibly matching TRBD1 (5 bases). In germline, CDR1 is DFQATT, CDR2 SNEGSKA (reference sequence). The CDR3 runs to 16 residues. V lost 6 bases to trimming and J lost 0 bases, with 18 bases between them. The DNA of the CDR3 is TGCAGTGCCAGTGACAGACTTACAATCTCTGGAAACACCATATATTTT. Residues: CSASDRLTISGNTIYF.

The V and J genes are TRBV11-2 and TRBJ2-7, with TRBD1 as a possible D gene (5 bases). The germline gives CDR1 SGHAT, CDR2 FQNNGV. The CDR3 contains 14 residues. With 5 bases removed from V and 5 bases from J, the gap between germline ends came to 16 bases. The CDR3 here is CASSPLRVRDEQYF. The DNA of the CDR3 is TGTGCCAGCAGCCCTTTAAGGGTCAGGGACGAGCAGTACTTC.

The J gene is TRBJ1-5, the V gene TRBV6-5; TRBD1 might be the D (5 bases). The germline V and J ends were trimmed by 6 bases and 3 bases, with 12 bases remaining between them. The CDR3 totals 14 residues. The germline V gene has CDR1 MNHEY and CDR2 SVGAGI. CDR3 protein: CASSRGGSNQPQHF. The DNA of the CDR3 is TGTGCCAGCAGCCGTGGGGGGTCCAATCAGCCCCAGCATTTT.

The chain employs TRBV30 and TRBJ2-1; TRBD1 matches at 8 bases. V shed 1 base and J 7 bases; nucleotides not matched to a gene: 0. The CDR3 totals 12 residues. CDR1 and CDR2 from the germline V gene are GTSNPN and SVGIG (reference sequence). The CDR3 sequence: CAWSDRGNEQFF. The DNA of the CDR3 is TGTGCCTGGAGTGACAGGGGGAATGAGCAGTTCTTC.

This sequence joins TRBV4-1 and TRBJ2-2; 8 bases align to TRBD2. The CDR3 length is 20 residues. With V trimmed by 1 base and J by 2 bases, 15 bases remained unmatched. Germline V gives CDR1 MGHRA, CDR2 YSYEKL. The CDR3 DNA is TGCGCCAGCAGCCAAGCCTGGGGTGAGGGAGCGGGAGTTAACACCGGGGAGCTGTTTTTT. Amino acid sequence: CASSQAWGEGAGVNTGELFF.

The chain employs TRBV27 and TRBJ2-7; 9 positions match TRBD1. CDR3 size: 18 residues. Germline V lookup: CDR1 MNHEY, CDR2 SMNVEV (reference sequence). Trimming at V came to 8 bases and at J to 0 bases, leaving 17 bases not matched to a gene. As DNA, the CDR3 is TGTGCCAGCCGACAGAGGACAGGGGCCCGTTCAAGCTCCTACGAGCAGTACTTC. Encoded protein: CASRQRTGARSSSYEQYF.

This clone was observed once. The genes are TRBV7-7 and TRBJ2-1; D may be TRBD1 (6 bases). V was clipped by 2 bases and J by 8 bases, with 16 bases between them. CDR1 and CDR2 (germline): SSHAT, FNYEAQ (reference sequence). The CDR3 has 15 amino acids. CDR3 residues: CASSLSTGKMYEQFF. The CDR3 nucleotides are TGTGCCAGCAGCTTAAGTACAGGGAAGATGTATGAGCAGTTCTTC. The full variable domain, its missing parts supplied by reference TRBV7-7 and TRBJ2-1, is GAGVSQSPRYKVTKRGQDVTLRCDPISSHATLYWYQQALGQGPEFLTYFNYEAQPDKSGLPSDRFSAERPEGSISTLTIQRTEQRDSAMYRCASSLSTGKMYEQFFGPGTRLTVL.

The rearrangement links TRBV10-3 to TRBJ1-2; no definite D call. V was shortened by 7 bases and J by 8 bases, with 14 bases between the two germline ends. Germline values: CDR1 ENHRY, CDR2 SYGVKD. The CDR3 length is 12 residues. Here the CDR3 reads CAIKENSSGYTF. The CDR3 nucleotides read TGTGCCATCAAAGAGAATTCGAGCGGCTACACCTTC.